This T cell receptor (beta chain) came from a study of cytomegalovirus exposure and HLA in healthy donors. Whole-study context: One earlier analysis, a look at 150 million to 200 million T cells, found 100 million to 130 million unique TCR beta sequences. Notes on the study in general: Donors were assumed by presence/absence analyses to have roughly uniform sequencing depth.

The PCR used 60 Vbeta and 13 Jbeta primers. Authors' analysis steps: Later work found approximately 80 million unique TCR beta chains, with about 10 million shared. Assay used: immunoSEQ multiplex PCR; TCRdb lists only in-frame clones, some missing. The V and J calls and clone size come from that table; D and trimming were worked out from the DNA. This table holds under 150,000 clones, around 75% found once. A word on this clone: Its antigen remains unknown. Because the CDR3 is missing its conserved closing phenylalanine or tryptophan, this is likely a read error.

Donors sampled were nominally healthy, though unrecorded immune exposures were likely. Unmatched junction bases numbered 9, after V lost 4 bases and J lost 2 bases. The germline gives CDR1 SGHNT, CDR2 YYREEE (reference sequence). The CDR3 contains 18 residues. The TCR originated in a woman aged 18-35 years in good health and CMV-seronegative. This rearrangement joins TRBV5-4 to TRBJ2-6, with 10 bases that match TRBD1. Sequenced: PBMCs. The CDR3 loop reads CASSLDRGMIAGANVLTV. DNA for the CDR3: TGTGCCAGCAGCCTGGACAGGGGGATGATCGCTGGGGCCAACGTCCTGACTGTC.